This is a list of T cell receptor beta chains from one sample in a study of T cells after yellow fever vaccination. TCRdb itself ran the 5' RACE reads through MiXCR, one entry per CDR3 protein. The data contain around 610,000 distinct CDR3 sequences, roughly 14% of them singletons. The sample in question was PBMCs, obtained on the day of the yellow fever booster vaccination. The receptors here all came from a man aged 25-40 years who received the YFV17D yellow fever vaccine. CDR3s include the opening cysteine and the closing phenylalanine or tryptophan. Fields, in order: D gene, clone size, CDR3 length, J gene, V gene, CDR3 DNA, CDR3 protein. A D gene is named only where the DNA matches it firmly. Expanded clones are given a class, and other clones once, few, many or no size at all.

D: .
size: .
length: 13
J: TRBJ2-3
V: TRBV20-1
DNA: TGCAGTGCTAGAGCCGGGAATGGGGATACGCAGTATTTT
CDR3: CSARAGNGDTQYF

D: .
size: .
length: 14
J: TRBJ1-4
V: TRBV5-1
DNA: TGCGCCAGCAGTTTTGGACATGGGCGGGAAAAACTGTTTTTT
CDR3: CASSFGHGREKLFF

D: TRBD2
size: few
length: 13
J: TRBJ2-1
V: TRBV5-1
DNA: TGCGCCAGCAGCTTGGGACTAGCGGAACAGCAGTTCTTC
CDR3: CASSLGLAEQQFF

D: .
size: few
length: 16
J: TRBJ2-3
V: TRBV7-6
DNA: TGTGCCAGCAGCTTAGGGGGCACGAGGGGAACAGATACGCAGTATTTT
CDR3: CASSLGGTRGTDTQYF

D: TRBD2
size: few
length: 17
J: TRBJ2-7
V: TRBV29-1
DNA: TGCAGCGTTGAAGACTTCCTAGCGGGAGATGTTAGTTACGAGCAGTACTTC
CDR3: CSVEDFLAGDVSYEQYF

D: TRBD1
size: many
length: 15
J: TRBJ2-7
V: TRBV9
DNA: TGTGCCAGCAGCGACCGGGACAGGGGCTCCTACGAGCAGTACTTC
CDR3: CASSDRDRGSYEQYF

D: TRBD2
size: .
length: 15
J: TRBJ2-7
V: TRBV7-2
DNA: TGTGCCAGCAGCTCCCGGGTAGCGGGACGGGACGAGCAGTACTTC
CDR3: CASSSRVAGRDEQYF

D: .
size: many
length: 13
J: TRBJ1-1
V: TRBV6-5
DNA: TGTGCCAGCAGTTACGGTGGGGGGACTGAAGCTTTCTTT
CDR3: CASSYGGGTEAFF

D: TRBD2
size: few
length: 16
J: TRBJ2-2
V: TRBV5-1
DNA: TGCGCCAGCAGCTTGGTTTTAGCGGGAGGTCTCGGGGAGCTGTTTTTT
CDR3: CASSLVLAGGLGELFF

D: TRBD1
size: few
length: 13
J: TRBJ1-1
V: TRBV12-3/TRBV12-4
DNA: TGTGCCAGCAGGCTCACAGGGGACACTGAAGCTTTCTTT
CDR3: CASRLTGDTEAFF

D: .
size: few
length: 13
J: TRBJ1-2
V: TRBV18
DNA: TGTGCCAGCTCACCTGGGACAATTCATGGCTACACCTTC
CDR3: CASSPGTIHGYTF

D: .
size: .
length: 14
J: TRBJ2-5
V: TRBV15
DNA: TGTGCCACCAGAGGAACAGGGCCGCGGGAGACCCAGTACTTC
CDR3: CATRGTGPRETQYF

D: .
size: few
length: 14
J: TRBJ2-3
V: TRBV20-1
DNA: TGCAGTGCTAGCGGGAACCCTCAGGCAGATACGCAGTATTTT
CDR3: CSASGNPQADTQYF

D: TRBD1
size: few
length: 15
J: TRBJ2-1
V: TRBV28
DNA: TGTGCCAGCAGTTCGCGCCGGGACAGAAACAATGAGCAGTTCTTC
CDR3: CASSSRRDRNNEQFF

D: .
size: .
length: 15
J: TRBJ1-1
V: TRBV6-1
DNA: TGTGCCAGCAGTGACTTCGGGGTAAAGAACACTGAAGCTTTCTTT
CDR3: CASSDFGVKNTEAFF

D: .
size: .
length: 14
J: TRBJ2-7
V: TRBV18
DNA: TGTGCCAGCTCACCGGGTTCCGGGCGCTACGAGCAGTACTTC
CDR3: CASSPGSGRYEQYF

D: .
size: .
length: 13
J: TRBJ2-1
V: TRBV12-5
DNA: TGTGCTAGTACCACCCAGACCTACAATGAGCAGTTCTTC
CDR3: CASTTQTYNEQFF

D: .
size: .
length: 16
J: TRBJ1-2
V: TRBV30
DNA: TGTGCCTGGAGTGTACTGTGGGGCTCTCATGAGTATGGCTACACCTTC
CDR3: CAWSVLWGSHEYGYTF

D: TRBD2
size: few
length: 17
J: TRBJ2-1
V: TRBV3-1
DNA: TGTGCCAGCAGCCAAGATAGAGGACTAGTCAGAGATAATGAGCAGTTCTTC
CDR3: CASSQDRGLVRDNEQFF

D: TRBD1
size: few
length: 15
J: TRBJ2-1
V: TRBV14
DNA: TGTGCCAGCAGCCACCGGGACAGGGTGGTCAATGAGCAGTTCTTC
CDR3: CASSHRDRVVNEQFF

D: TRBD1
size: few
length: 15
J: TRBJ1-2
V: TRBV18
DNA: TGTGCCAGCTCAACTACCGGGACAGGGCTTGTCGGCTACACCTTC
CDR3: CASSTTGTGLVGYTF

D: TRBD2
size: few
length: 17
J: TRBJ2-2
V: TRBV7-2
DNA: TGTGCCAGCAGCGTTACGTCTAGCGGGGGGAACACCGGGGAGCTGTTTTTT
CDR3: CASSVTSSGGNTGELFF

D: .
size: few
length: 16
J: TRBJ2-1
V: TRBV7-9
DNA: TGTGCCAGCAGCTCCCGGGGGGGACAGGGCTTCCATGAGCAGTTCTTC
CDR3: CASSSRGGQGFHEQFF

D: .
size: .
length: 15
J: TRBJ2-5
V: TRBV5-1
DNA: TGCGCCAGCAGCTTCGCCGGTAGGGAGGAAGAGACCCAGTACTTC
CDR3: CASSFAGREEETQYF

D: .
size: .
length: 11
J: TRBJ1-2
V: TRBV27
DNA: TGTGCCAGCCATGGGGGGAATGGCTACACCTTC
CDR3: CASHGGNGYTF

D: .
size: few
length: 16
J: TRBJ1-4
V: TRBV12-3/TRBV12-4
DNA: TGTGCCAGCAGTTTAGGCCTCACGACAACTAATGAAAAACTGTTTTTT
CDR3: CASSLGLTTTNEKLFF

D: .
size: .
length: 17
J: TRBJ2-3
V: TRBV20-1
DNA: TGCAGTGCTAGAGAGGGCAGGGATGTCCCTACTTACGGTACGCAGTATTTT
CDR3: CSAREGRDVPTYGTQYF

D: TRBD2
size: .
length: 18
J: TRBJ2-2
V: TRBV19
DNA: TGTGCCAGTAGTTTCCTAGCGGGCATCAGATCGAACACCGGGGAGCTGTTTTTT
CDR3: CASSFLAGIRSNTGELFF

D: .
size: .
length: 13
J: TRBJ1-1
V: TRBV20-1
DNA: TGCAGTGCTCCCAGGACAGCAAACACTGAAGCTTTCTTT
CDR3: CSAPRTANTEAFF

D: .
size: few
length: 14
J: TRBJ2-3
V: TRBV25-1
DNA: TGTGCCAGCAGAGGAACCCGGGCCAGAGATACGCAGTATTTT
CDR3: CASRGTRARDTQYF

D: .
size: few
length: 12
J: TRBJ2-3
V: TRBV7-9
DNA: TGTGCCAGCAGCTCCCCCTGGGATACGCAGTATTTT
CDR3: CASSSPWDTQYF

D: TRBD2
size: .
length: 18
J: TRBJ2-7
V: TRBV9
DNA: TGTGCCGTAGAACCGGGACTAGCGGGAGTCGGCTCCCCCTACGAGCAGTACTTC
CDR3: CAVEPGLAGVGSPYEQYF

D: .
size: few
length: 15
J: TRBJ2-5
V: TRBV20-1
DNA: TGCAGTGCGGAACCAAGAGACGGCAATCAAGAGACCCAGTACTTC
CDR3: CSAEPRDGNQETQYF

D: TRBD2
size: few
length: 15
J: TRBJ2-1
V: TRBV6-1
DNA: TGTGCCAGCAGGACGGACGGGGGGGTCTACAATGAGCAGTTCTTC
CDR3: CASRTDGGVYNEQFF

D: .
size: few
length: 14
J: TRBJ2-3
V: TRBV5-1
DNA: TGCGCCAGCAGCTTGATGCTAGCTGGGGATACGCAGTATTTT
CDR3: CASSLMLAGDTQYF

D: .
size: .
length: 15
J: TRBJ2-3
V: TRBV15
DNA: TGTGCCACCGAACGAGAAGGGAGTGGAACAGATACGCAGTATTTT
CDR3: CATEREGSGTDTQYF

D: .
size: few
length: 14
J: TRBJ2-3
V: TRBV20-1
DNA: TGCAGTGCCGTCCAGTCCGTCCGCTCAGATACGCAGTATTTT
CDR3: CSAVQSVRSDTQYF

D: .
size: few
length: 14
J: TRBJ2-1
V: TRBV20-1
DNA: TGCAGTGCTAGAGATTCCCAGGGGTACAATGAGCAGTTCTTC
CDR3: CSARDSQGYNEQFF

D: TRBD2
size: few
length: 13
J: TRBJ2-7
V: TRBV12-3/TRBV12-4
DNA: TGTGCCAGCAGTTTTACTAGCGGGATTGAGCAGTACTTC
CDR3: CASSFTSGIEQYF

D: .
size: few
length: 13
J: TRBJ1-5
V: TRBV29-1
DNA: TGCAGCGTTGAAGTACAGGGTGGGGGGCCCCAGCATTTT
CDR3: CSVEVQGGGPQHF

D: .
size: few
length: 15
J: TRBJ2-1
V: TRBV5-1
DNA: TGCGCCAGCAGCGGGGACCCCGCGGGTTACAATGAGCAGTTCTTC
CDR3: CASSGDPAGYNEQFF

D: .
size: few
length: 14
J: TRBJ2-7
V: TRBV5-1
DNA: TGCGCCAGCAGCCTTAGCGGAGAGGCTTACGAGCAGTACTTC
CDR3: CASSLSGEAYEQYF

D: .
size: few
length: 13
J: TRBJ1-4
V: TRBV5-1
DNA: TGCGCCAGCAGCTTGAATATATGGGAAAAACTGTTTTTT
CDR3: CASSLNIWEKLFF

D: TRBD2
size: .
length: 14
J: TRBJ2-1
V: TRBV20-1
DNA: TGCAGTGCCCTAAGCGGGGGAGTTTACAATGAGCAGTTCTTC
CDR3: CSALSGGVYNEQFF

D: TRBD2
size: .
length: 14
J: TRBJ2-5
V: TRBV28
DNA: TGTGCCAGCAGAGTTCCTAGCGGGGGTGAGACCCAGTACTTC
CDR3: CASRVPSGGETQYF

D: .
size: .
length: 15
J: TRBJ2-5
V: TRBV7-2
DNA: TGTGCCAGCAGCTTGGGGGGGACAATTCGGGAGACCCAGTACTTC
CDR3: CASSLGGTIRETQYF